This note documents a single T cell receptor (beta chain) sequence. The sample originates from a study of blood T cell repertoires in COVID-19. Study-level information: COVID-19 samples from acute and convalescent phases originated in the United States, Italy and Spain. T cells, B-cell-depleted T cells, or PBMCs provided the cDNA or gDNA that served as material.

There are 15 residues in the CDR3. CDR1 is LNHDA, CDR2 SQIVND, per germline (reference sequence). The V and J ends lost 4 bases and 5 bases respectively, with 15 bases between them. In the authors' workflow: Cell counts per sample came from amplifying reference gene primers. Clones were read by immunoSEQ multiplex PCR, and TCRdb kept only the in-frame ones, dropping some. V and J calls and clone size are given by that table; D and trimming were obtained from the DNA. The data show 160,000 or so clones, approximately 83% seen once. Sequencing was performed on peripheral blood. V and J are TRBV19 and TRBJ2-4, with a weak D call TRBD2 (6 bases). The sequence was obtained from a man between 65 and 85 years old who had recovered from COVID-19. The CDR3 DNA reads TGTGCCAGTAGTACGCCAGGGACTTTCGAAAACATTCAGTACTTC. Translation: CASSTPGTFENIQYF. Looking up the rest from reference TRBV19 and TRBJ2-4 gives the full variable domain: DGGITQSPKYLFRKEGQNVTLSCEQNLNHDAMYWYRQDPGQGLRLIYYSQIVNDFQKGDIAEGYSVSREKKESFPLTVTSAQKNPTAFYLCASSTPGTFENIQYFGAGTRLSVL.